What follows are 17 T cell receptor beta chains derived from one specimen sequenced in a study of CXCR3-negative and CXCR3-positive naive CD8 T cells (dated by TCRdb to the late 2010s). General conclusions and limits of the study: TRB CDR3s from CXCR3-positive naive cells showed higher hydrophobicity (lower Kidera factor 4), lower energy, and higher strength and volume indices than CXCR3-negative naive cells.

The instrument given in TCRdb is NextSeq 550. The Human TCR Profiling Kit (MiLaboratory) was used to make UMI-labeled 5' RACE TRB cDNA libraries. The reads went through TCRdb reprocessing, and each CDR3 protein sequence gets one entry with no DNA. The sample's records list about 94,000 distinct CDR3 sequences. The top ten clones comprise 0.5% to 0.55% of the sample. The antigens these receptors bind are not known. Sequenced: naive CXCR3+ CD8+ T cells from blood. According to the study, the label for this sample's cell subset or site signals: CD45RO-CCR7+CD27+CD95- naive CD8+ T cells expressing CXCR3 (TNR3+). The receptors were gathered from a human donor in good health. Some clones in this sample may be carry-over from other donors' samples.

The chain has TRBV3-1 and TRBJ1-2; TCRdb designates TRBD1, a call that cannot be tested without DNA. The CDR3 length is 17 residues. Per germline, CDR1 LGHDT and CDR2 YNNKEL (reference sequence). The CDR3: CASSQGIGRQGANGYTF.

The gene calls are TRBV10-3 and TRBJ2-7; TCRdb's D call of TRBD2 is untestable without DNA. Per the germline V gene, CDR1 is ENHRY and CDR2 is SYGVKD. CDR3 length: 17 residues. The CDR3 loop reads CAISEDPAGGLVYEQYF.

The chain combines TRBV13 with TRBJ1-1. Germline loops: CDR1 PRHDT, CDR2 FYEKMQ (reference sequence). This CDR3 has 14 amino acids. The CDR3 is CASSLVGMNTEAFF.

The chain has TRBV14 and TRBJ1-1; TCRdb proposes TRBD1, but this gene call is untestable without DNA. The CDR3 loop spans 15 amino acids. Germline CDR1 is SGHDN and CDR2 is FVKESK. The CDR3 reads CASSAGQPPVAEAFF.

The chain employs TRBV5-1 and TRBJ2-3. Germline V gene sequence: CDR1 SGHRS, CDR2 YFSETQ. The CDR3 has 14 residues. The CDR3 loop is CASSLSRNTDTQYF. Supplemented by reference TRBV5-1 and TRBJ2-3, the full variable domain reads KAGVTQTPRYLIKTRGQQVTLSCSPISGHRSVSWYQQTPGQGLQFLFEYFSETQRNKGNFPGRFSGRQFSNSRSEMNVSTLELGDSALYLCASSLSRNTDTQYFGPGTRLTVL.

The J gene is TRBJ2-1, the V gene TRBV7-9; TCRdb gives TRBD1 as the D gene, but with no DNA this cannot be confirmed. The germline V gene has CDR1 SEHNR and CDR2 FQNEAQ (reference sequence). The CDR3 runs to 13 residues. CDR3: CASSAPDRNEQFF.

The chain has TRBV4-1 and TRBJ1-5. This CDR3 comprises 15 residues. Germline CDR1 reads MGHRA; CDR2 reads YSYEKL. The CDR3 protein is CASSQYLGQDQPQHF.

The chain uses TRBV28 and TRBJ2-5; TCRdb lists TRBD2, though no DNA is available to test this call. Germline V gene lookup returns CDR1 MDHEN and CDR2 SYDVKM. The length of the CDR3 is 14 residues. CDR3: CASFQSGGEETQYF.

V gene TRBV7-3 combines with J gene TRBJ2-1; TCRdb selects TRBD2, and the lack of DNA leaves this call unchecked. This CDR3 comprises 15 residues. Germline lookup yields CDR1 SGHTA and CDR2 FQGTGA. The CDR3 here is CASSPGTSGQNGQFF.

The chain couples TRBV6-6 to TRBJ2-7; with no DNA, the TCRdb D assignment of TRBD1 cannot be verified. CDR1 is MNHNY, CDR2 SVGAGI, per germline (reference sequence). The CDR3 spans 12 residues. The chain's CDR3 is CASRGQDYEQYF.

The chain couples TRBV27 to TRBJ1-1. In germline, CDR1 is MNHEY, CDR2 SMNVEV (reference sequence). This CDR3 is built from 13 residues. CDR3 in amino acids: CASSFTANTEAFF.

CDR3 amino acids: CASSFLGDSSEQFF. The chain recombines TRBV28 with TRBJ2-1; TCRdb indicates TRBD2, and absent DNA this call remains unverified. There are 14 residues in the CDR3. Germline CDR1 is MDHEN and CDR2 is SYDVKM.

The gene calls are TRBV13 and TRBJ2-3; TCRdb's D gene call, TRBD2, goes unchecked for lack of DNA. The CDR3 is 16 amino acids. From germline, CDR1 is PRHDT and CDR2 FYEKMQ (reference sequence). CDR3 protein: CASSFGLAGGQDTQYF.

This chain links TRBV7-9 with TRBJ1-5; TCRdb returns TRBD1, unconfirmable since there is no DNA. From germline, CDR1 is SEHNR and CDR2 FQNEAQ (reference sequence). This CDR3 is built from 14 residues. The CDR3 loop is CASSPPGSHQPQHF.

The chain combines TRBV5-4 with TRBJ2-3. CDR1 and CDR2 (germline): SGHNT, YYREEE (reference sequence). The CDR3 length is 14 residues. This CDR3 reads CASSLDRNPDTQYF.

This chain connects TRBV5-4 to TRBJ2-1; TCRdb lists TRBD2, though no DNA is available to test this call. Germline V CDR1 and CDR2: SGHNT, YYREEE (reference sequence). The length of the CDR3 is 15 residues. This chain's CDR3 is CASSGTSGAYNEQFF.

The chain couples TRBV11-2 to TRBJ1-1; TCRdb lists TRBD1, though no DNA is available to test this call. From germline, CDR1 is SGHAT and CDR2 FQNNGV. The CDR3 totals 17 residues. CDR3 sequence reads: CASSLDLWGDTNTEAFF.